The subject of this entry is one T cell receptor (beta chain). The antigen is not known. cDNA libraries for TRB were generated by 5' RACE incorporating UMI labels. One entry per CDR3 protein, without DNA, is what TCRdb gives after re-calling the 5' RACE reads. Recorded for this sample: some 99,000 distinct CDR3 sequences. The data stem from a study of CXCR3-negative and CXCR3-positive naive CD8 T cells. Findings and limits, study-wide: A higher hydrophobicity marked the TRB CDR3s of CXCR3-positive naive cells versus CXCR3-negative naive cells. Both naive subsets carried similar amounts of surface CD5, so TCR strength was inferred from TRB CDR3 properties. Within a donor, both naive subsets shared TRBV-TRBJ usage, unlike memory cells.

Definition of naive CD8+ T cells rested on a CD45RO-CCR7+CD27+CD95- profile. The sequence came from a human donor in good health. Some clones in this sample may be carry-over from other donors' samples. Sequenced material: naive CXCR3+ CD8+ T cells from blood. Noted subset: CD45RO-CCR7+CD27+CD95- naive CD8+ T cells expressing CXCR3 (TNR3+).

The CDR3 spells CAWTPGAGYNEQYF. V is TRBV30 and J is TRBJ2-7; without DNA, the TCRdb call of TRBD1 cannot be checked. CDR3 length: 14 residues. Germline V gene lookup returns CDR1 GTSNPN and CDR2 SVGIG (reference sequence).